The subject of this entry is one TCR beta chain. The data originate from a study of T cell changes during pregnancy in multiple sclerosis. This table comes from immunoSEQ multiplex PCR, and its TCRdb copy is limited to in-frame clones, with some not included. This sample carries roughly 40,000 clones, 75% to 95% of them seen once, and the ten largest clones take about 0.5%. Germline V gene data show CDR1 as SGHTS and CDR2 as YDEGEE. The CDR3 consists of 11 residues. Between the trimmed V and J ends, which lost 2 bases and 5 bases, there was a span of 2 bases. The sample was CD4+ T cells from peripheral blood mononuclear cells, taken in the second trimester of pregnancy. V usage is TRBV5-8 and J usage is TRBJ2-1; D not certain. The receptor was isolated from a female donor in good health, enrolled as a control in a pregnancy study. The CDR3 loop reads CASSFDNEQFF. The CDR3 DNA sequence: TGTGCCAGCAGCTTCGACAATGAGCAGTTCTTC.